This T cell receptor (beta chain) was observed in a study of blood T cell repertoires in COVID-19 (TCRdb year 2020). A note on the overall study: Samples from collaborators originated in the United States, Italy and Spain and spanned both the acute and convalescent phases of COVID-19. Subjects who had been exposed to COVID-19, were actively infected with it, or had recovered from it provided the deeply sampled blood TCRbeta repertoires that made up the dataset. Where HLA class I and class II types were available, the types were taken from metadata supplied by the sample provider, not from assay-based typing. Samples came from the ongoing ImmuneRACE study (first 160 participants) plus 1,254 subjects from 6 global collaborators. The sample metadata nearly always contained a de-identified subject ID, COVID-19 status, age in years and sex. A freely available public database, intended as a resource for researchers studying the immune response to SARS-CoV-2, is where the repertoires were released. The material from the prospective study consisted of cDNA or gDNA derived from T cells, B-cell-depleted T cells, or PBMCs. Overall results and qualifications from the work: The quantity of clinical and demographic metadata differed by source and by participant and was supplied without curation.

CDR1 and CDR2, looked up from the germline V gene, are MGHRA and YSYEKL. The CDR3 numbers 15 residues from cysteine through phenylalanine. CDR3 DNA is the only sequence kept; it has 45 bases, read in frame from the first base. V has 0 bases trimmed and J has 6 bases trimmed; junction bases matching no gene number 5. Notes on this clone: Its antigen is currently not known. The sample holds no much larger clone one base away, and base qualities are not on file.

Participants in the prospective study were aged roughly 18 to 100 years, lived in some 24 United States geographic areas, and enrolled through a virtual design. Cohort assignment in the prospective study relied on participant-reported clinical history from a screening survey and a study questionnaire. In the prospective study, mobile phlebotomists collected whole blood, serum and a nasopharyngeal or oropharyngeal swab from each participant. Additional blood draws and questionnaires over an approximately 2-month period could optionally be provided by prospective study participants. Before DNA extraction, prospective study blood samples were shipped either frozen or at room temperature. The immunoSEQ Assay, a bias-controlled multiplex PCR, was used to amplify TCRbeta CDR3 regions from genomic DNA. Per the original workflow: The number of nucleated cells in each sample was estimated by amplification of reference gene primers within the assay. To quantify the absolute abundance of each unique TCRbeta CDR3 rearrangement, sequence reads were collapsed and filtered. For each sample, productive Simpson clonality was calculated by taking the square root of Simpson's diversity index across productive rearrangements. TCRdb obtained this table from immuneACCESS and retained in-frame rearrangements with V and J assigned. These tables miss some clones; where compared with another copy, unresolved V genes account for less than half of the shortfall, and the remainder is unexplained. The V and J calls and the clone size are those of that table, but D and trimming were determined from the DNA. This sample comprises approximately 150,000 clones, more than 75% of them detected only once. The ten top clones hold 0.95% to 1.5% of the sample.

The V and J genes are TRBV4-1 and TRBJ1-5; 7 central bases correspond to TRBD1. The sequenced material came from PBMCs or T cells enriched from blood (not recorded which). This TCR was sampled from a human donor with acute COVID-19. The donor label of this sample is uncertain. The CDR3 corresponds to CASSQDDRDVQPQHF. The sequenced DNA: TGCGCCAGCAGCCAAGACGACAGGGATGTTCAGCCCCAGCATTTT.